The 18 T cell receptor beta chains below come from one sample, sequenced in a study of shared clonotypes between healthy human individuals. Sequencing was performed with immunoSEQ multiplex PCR; in TCRdb, only in-frame clones are kept and a portion is missing. This sample has a few hundred thousand clones; approximately 97% occur once, and the top ten carry about 0.32%. The specimen sequenced was memory CD8+ T cells sorted from blood. Subset here: CD45RO+ cells pooled with CCR7-negative TemRA cells. The receptors were sampled from a man aged 25-40 years in good health.

A note on this clone: Additional DNA sequences in this sample encode the identical CDR3. The CDR3 bases are TGTGCCAGCTCACCCGTCCCGGGTTACGAGCAGTACTTC. Residues: CASSPVPGYEQYF. This chain joins TRBV18 and TRBJ2-7; D is undetermined. V dropped 3 bases and J dropped 4 bases, with 10 bases sitting between them. The CDR3 covers 13 residues. Germline lookup yields CDR1 KGHSH and CDR2 LQKENI.

This chain connects TRBV19 to TRBJ2-7; 9 bases agree with TRBD1. The V segment lost 3 bases and the J segment 4 bases; nucleotides outside the gene matches: 16. The CDR3 has 18 amino acids. Germline loops: CDR1 LNHDA, CDR2 SQIVND (reference sequence). For the CDR3, the DNA is TGTGCCAGTAGTATGGCGTCCGGGGGACAGGGCTTCTTTTACGAGCAGTACTTC. Translated, it gives CASSMASGGQGFFYEQYF.

The V call is TRBV9, the J call TRBJ1-1; perhaps TRBD1 as D (5 bases). The ends were cut back, 4 bases at V and 5 bases at J, with 18 bases in the middle. CDR3 length: 15 residues. CDR1 and CDR2 from the germline V gene are SGDLS and YYNGEE. The CDR3 sequence is CASSPGGFSGTEAFF. In DNA form, the CDR3 reads TGTGCCAGCAGCCCTGGGGGGTTTTCGGGGACTGAAGCTTTCTTT.

The chain recombines TRBV7-9 with TRBJ2-1, with D perhaps TRBD1 (6 bases). Germline V CDR1 and CDR2: SEHNR, FQNEAQ (reference sequence). The CDR3 runs 16 residues. Trimming removed 2 bases from V and 0 bases from J, with 11 bases in between. The CDR3 here is CASSLRSGASYNEQFF. For the CDR3, the DNA is TGTGCCAGCAGCTTAAGGTCAGGGGCCTCCTACAATGAGCAGTTCTTC.

V is TRBV19 and J is TRBJ2-7, with 10 bases identical to TRBD1. V lost 5 bases and J lost 6; bases outside the gene matches: 10. This CDR3 has 15 residues. Germline CDR1 LNHDA, CDR2 SQIVND (reference sequence). The CDR3, as DNA: TGTGCCAGTAGTGCCAACCGGGACAGGGGCGGCGAGCAGTACTTC. Encoded protein: CASSANRDRGGEQYF.

The rearrangement joins TRBV7-9 to TRBJ2-1; a weak D match, TRBD2 (6 bases). Trimming took off 1 base at V and 6 bases at J, with 22 bases between the two ends. Germline V CDR1 and CDR2: SEHNR, FQNEAQ (reference sequence). The CDR3 consists of 18 residues. The DNA of the CDR3 is TGTGCCAGCAGCTTAGGAGTGCGCGGGGCGAAGAGAGGCAATGAGCAGTTCTTC. It yields the protein CASSLGVRGAKRGNEQFF.

A note on this clone: Other DNA sequences in the same sample also yield this CDR3. J is TRBJ2-5 and V is TRBV6-6, with 7 bases identical to TRBD1. J was trimmed by 4 bases and V by 5 bases; bases with no gene match: 10. CDR1 and CDR2 (germline): MNHNY, SVGAGI (reference sequence). The CDR3 length is 15 residues. Written as DNA, the CDR3 is TGTGCCAGCAGTAAATACAGGGGAATGTTAGAGACCCAGTACTTC. It specifies CASSKYRGMLETQYF.

The rearrangement joins TRBV6-4 to TRBJ1-2; D gene ambiguous. Germline loops: CDR1 MRHNA, CDR2 SNTAGT. The length of the CDR3 is 17 residues. V lost 6 bases and J 4 bases, leaving 24 bases between the germline ends. CDR3 sequence reads: CASRPQTHTRRVYGYTF. CDR3 DNA sequence: TGTGCCAGCAGACCCCAAACCCACACCCGGCGAGTCTATGGCTACACCTTC.

A word on this clone: One end of the junction fails to match germline, which may point to a read error. This chain links TRBV7-8 with TRBJ2-6, with 11 bases aligning to TRBD1. The CDR3 spans 16 residues. Looked up from germline, CDR1 is SGHVS and CDR2 is FQNEAQ. CDR3 amino acids: CASSLAPGTGGNVLTF. CDR3 coding DNA: TGTGCCAGCAGCTTAGCGCCCGGGACAGGGGGCAACGTCCTGACTTTC.

The genes are TRBV11-2 and TRBJ2-7; TRBD1 or TRBD2 may be the D gene (6 bases each). This CDR3 spans 15 amino acids. The germline V gene encodes CDR1 SGHAT and CDR2 FQNNGV. V dropped 1 base and J dropped 5 bases, with 15 bases sitting between them. Here the CDR3 reads CASSLGWGARDEQYF. The DNA of the CDR3 is TGTGCCAGCAGCTTAGGGTGGGGGGCGCGCGACGAGCAGTACTTC.

The V and J genes are TRBV10-3 and TRBJ2-1, with 15 bases matching TRBD2. This CDR3 is 15 amino acids long. Germline V lookup: CDR1 ENHRY, CDR2 SYGVKD. Trimming at V came to 11 bases and at J to 5 bases, leaving 7 bases not matched to a gene. The CDR3 DNA sequence: TGTGCCTCCGGACTAGCGGGAGGGTCTCACAATGAGCAGTTCTTC. As protein: CASGLAGGSHNEQFF.

As to this clone: This sample also contains other DNA sequences that code for the same CDR3. This chain joins TRBV27 and TRBJ1-2, with D hard to call. Looked up from germline, CDR1 is MNHEY and CDR2 is SMNVEV (reference sequence). CDR3 length equals 13 residues. Trimming cost V 2 bases and J 2 bases, with 6 bases left between them. The CDR3 protein is CASSLRGNYGYTF. The CDR3 DNA is TGTGCCAGCAGTTTACGAGGAAACTATGGCTACACCTTC.

This clone was recorded only once. The chain carries TRBV7-6 and TRBJ2-2, with TRBD1 matching over 9 bases. The V gene end was trimmed by 1 base and the J gene end by 4 bases; junction bases not matched to a gene: 10. The V gene's germline CDR1 is SGHVS and CDR2 FNYEAQ. This CDR3 has 18 amino acids. CDR3 residues: CASSLVPQGARSTGELFF. The CDR3 bases are TGTGCCAGCAGCTTAGTACCACAGGGGGCAAGGAGCACCGGGGAGCTGTTTTTT.

The chain carries TRBV15 and TRBJ2-1, with TRBD2 as a possible D gene (5 bases). The CDR3 has 16 residues. Trimming removed 3 bases from V and 0 bases from J, with 12 bases in between. Germline loops: CDR1 LNHNV, CDR2 YYDKDF (reference sequence). The CDR3 DNA reads as TGTGCCACCAGCAGGGGGTTAGCGAGCTCCTACAATGAGCAGTTCTTC. Translation: CATSRGLASSYNEQFF.

V usage is TRBV4-2 and J usage is TRBJ2-7; perhaps TRBD2 as D (6 bases). The V end was cut by 0 bases, the J end by 6 bases, with 15 bases between. The CDR3 runs 15 residues. CDR1 LGHNA and CDR2 YNFKEQ come from the germline V gene. The CDR3 sequence is CASSQDLIRAGEQYF. The CDR3 nucleotides read TGTGCCAGCAGCCAAGATCTGATACGAGCGGGCGAGCAGTACTTC.

The chain couples TRBV7-9 to TRBJ2-7; D unclear. Germline CDR1 is SEHNR and CDR2 is FQNEAQ (reference sequence). This CDR3 spans 13 amino acids. Deletions cut 5 bases from V and 3 bases from J, with 11 bases between. The CDR3 here is CASSPDGIYEQYF. CDR3 nucleotide sequence: TGTGCCAGCAGCCCGGACGGAATCTACGAGCAGTACTTC.

The chain couples TRBV5-6 to TRBJ2-7; 8 bases fit TRBD1. CDR1 and CDR2 (germline): SGHDT, YYEEEE. Trimming took 0 bases from V and 3 from J; bases not matched to a gene: 5. This CDR3 has 15 residues. CDR3 coding DNA: TGTGCCAGCAGCTTGGCCAGGGGGCTAATCTACGAGCAGTACTTC. This codes for CASSLARGLIYEQYF. Combining the CDR3 with reference TRBV5-6 and TRBJ2-7 gives the whole variable domain DAGVTQSPTHLIKTRGQQVTLRCSPKSGHDTVSWYQQALGQGPQFIFQYYEEEERQRGNFPDRFSGHQFPNYSSELNVNALLLGDSALYLCASSLARGLIYEQYFGPGTRLTVT.

A single count supports this clone. The V gene is TRBV2, the J gene TRBJ1-1; D possibly corresponds to TRBD1 (6 bases). CDR1 SNHLY and CDR2 FYNNEI come from the germline V gene. This CDR3 comprises 14 residues. Trimming cost V 7 bases and J 4 bases, with 16 bases left between them. CDR3 region: CASKQRTVGTEAFF. The CDR3 region has the DNA TGTGCCAGCAAGCAACGGACAGTGGGCACTGAAGCTTTCTTT.